The rows below give T cell receptor beta chains drawn from one sample of a study of OX40 agonist ivuxolimab in advanced cancers. The table came from immunoSEQ multiplex PCR; TCRdb's copy has only in-frame clones and leaves some out. Among about 100,000 clones listed, nearly 90% were seen once. Source: CD4+ or CD8+ T cells sorted from blood, taken in a trial of the OX40 agonist ivuxolimab. The source of these receptors is an adult with an advanced solid tumor such as melanoma, head and neck, liver or kidney cancer. The CDR3 runs from the conserved cysteine through the conserved F or W. The D gene is left open where the match is weak. The listing skips clone size in some rows; elsewhere it reads once, few, many or a size class.

j_gene: TRBJ2-3; v_gene: TRBV27; d_gene: NA; abundance: once; CDR3nt: TGTGCCAGCAGCTCTTACAGGGGGAGGGGGGCCACAGATACGCAGTATTTT; CDR3aa: CASSSYRGRGATDTQYF
j_gene: TRBJ2-7; v_gene: TRBV30; d_gene: NA; abundance: NA; CDR3nt: TGTGCCTGGAGAGGGGGGCCAGCCTACGAGCAGTACTTC; CDR3aa: CAWRGGPAYEQYF
j_gene: TRBJ2-2; v_gene: TRBV27; d_gene: TRBD2; abundance: NA; CDR3nt: TGTGCCAGCAGTCTGGGGCTAGCGGGAGCGGAGCTGTTTTTT; CDR3aa: CASSLGLAGAELFF
j_gene: TRBJ2-3; v_gene: TRBV6-6; d_gene: NA; abundance: NA; CDR3nt: TGTGCCAGCAGTAACTGGGACTCCTCAGATACGCAGTATTTT; CDR3aa: CASSNWDSSDTQYF
j_gene: TRBJ2-5; v_gene: TRBV11-2; d_gene: NA; abundance: NA; CDR3nt: TGTGCCAGCAGCTTAGGCGTAGGAGGACTATACCAAGAGACCCAGTACTTC; CDR3aa: CASSLGVGGLYQETQYF
j_gene: TRBJ2-1; v_gene: TRBV5-8; d_gene: NA; abundance: NA; CDR3nt: TGTGCCAGCAGCACCGGGATTCCCAATGAGCAGTTCTTC; CDR3aa: CASSTGIPNEQFF
j_gene: TRBJ2-2; v_gene: TRBV11-2; d_gene: TRBD2; abundance: NA; CDR3nt: TGTGCCAGCATCGTCTCTAGCGGGATCGCCGGGGAGCTGTTTTTT; CDR3aa: CASIVSSGIAGELFF
j_gene: TRBJ2-5; v_gene: TRBV19; d_gene: TRBD1; abundance: NA; CDR3nt: TGTGCCAGTAGCTTGACAGGGCAACAAGAGACCCAGTACTTC; CDR3aa: CASSLTGQQETQYF
j_gene: TRBJ1-4; v_gene: TRBV7-8; d_gene: NA; abundance: NA; CDR3nt: TGTGCCAGCAGCATGGAATTGGGGTCAAAACTGTTTTTT; CDR3aa: CASSMELGSKLFF
j_gene: TRBJ1-4; v_gene: TRBV25-1; d_gene: NA; abundance: NA; CDR3nt: TGTGCCAGCAGTGTATATCGGACATCGAATGAAAAACTGTTTTTT; CDR3aa: CASSVYRTSNEKLFF
j_gene: TRBJ1-2; v_gene: TRBV18; d_gene: NA; abundance: few; CDR3nt: TGTGCCAGCTCAGGACCTAACTATGGCTACACCTTC; CDR3aa: CASSGPNYGYTF
j_gene: TRBJ2-2; v_gene: TRBV29-1; d_gene: TRBD1; abundance: once; CDR3nt: TGCAGCGTTGGGGTAGGGGGCGCGACCGGGGAGCTGTTTTTT; CDR3aa: CSVGVGGATGELFF
j_gene: TRBJ2-7; v_gene: TRBV27; d_gene: TRBD2; abundance: once; CDR3nt: TGTGCCAGCAGTTTTAGCGGGAGGCTTGACGAGCAGTACTTC; CDR3aa: CASSFSGRLDEQYF
j_gene: TRBJ2-7; v_gene: TRBV15; d_gene: TRBD1; abundance: once; CDR3nt: TGTGCCACCAGCAGCAGAGACAGGGGCTCCTACGAGCAGTACTTC; CDR3aa: CATSSRDRGSYEQYF
j_gene: TRBJ1-4; v_gene: TRBV28; d_gene: TRBD1; abundance: NA; CDR3nt: TGTGCCAGCAGTTTATTCATCGCCGGGACAGCTAATGAAAAACTGTTTTTT; CDR3aa: CASSLFIAGTANEKLFF
j_gene: TRBJ2-5; v_gene: TRBV2; d_gene: TRBD1; abundance: once; CDR3nt: TGTGCCAGCAGTGAAACCGGGACAGCCCAAGAGACCCAGTACTTC; CDR3aa: CASSETGTAQETQYF
j_gene: TRBJ1-1; v_gene: TRBV5-5; d_gene: NA; abundance: NA; CDR3nt: TGTGCCAGCAGCTTGGTGGTGAGAAGTAAAGCTTTCTTT; CDR3aa: CASSLVVRSKAFF
j_gene: TRBJ1-5; v_gene: TRBV5-6; d_gene: NA; abundance: NA; CDR3nt: TGTGCCAGCAGCCGACCGGGCCCCCACAATCAGCCCCAGCATTTT; CDR3aa: CASSRPGPHNQPQHF
j_gene: TRBJ1-4; v_gene: TRBV28; d_gene: NA; abundance: once; CDR3nt: TGTGCCAGCAGTGATTTGGGTTGGGGGAATAATGAAAAACTGTTTTTT; CDR3aa: CASSDLGWGNNEKLFF
j_gene: TRBJ2-5; v_gene: TRBV25-1; d_gene: TRBD1; abundance: NA; CDR3nt: TGTGCCAGCAGTGAATCGGGACAGGGGGGAGAGACCCAGTACTTC; CDR3aa: CASSESGQGGETQYF
j_gene: TRBJ2-7; v_gene: TRBV6-1; d_gene: TRBD1; abundance: once; CDR3nt: TGTGCCAGCATCGGCCGGGACAGACCCTACGAGCAGTACTTC; CDR3aa: CASIGRDRPYEQYF
j_gene: TRBJ1-2; v_gene: TRBV5-4; d_gene: NA; abundance: once; CDR3nt: TGTGCCAGCAGCTTGGTCCTAGGACCGTACCGAGGCCATGGCTACACCTTC; CDR3aa: CASSLVLGPYRGHGYTF
j_gene: TRBJ2-1; v_gene: TRBV5-1; d_gene: NA; abundance: NA; CDR3nt: TGCGCCAGCAGCTTGAGTGGAGGGTCGGTGCGGAATGAGCAGTTCTTC; CDR3aa: CASSLSGGSVRNEQFF
j_gene: TRBJ2-1; v_gene: TRBV14; d_gene: NA; abundance: NA; CDR3nt: TGTGCCAGCAGCCAAGACCATGGCAGGTGGAATGAGCAGTTCTTC; CDR3aa: CASSQDHGRWNEQFF
j_gene: TRBJ1-5; v_gene: TRBV29-1; d_gene: TRBD1; abundance: NA; CDR3nt: TGCAGCGCGGTGGTTGGGACAGGGGCTTCGAGCAATCAGCCCCAGCATTTT; CDR3aa: CSAVVGTGASSNQPQHF
j_gene: TRBJ2-1; v_gene: TRBV14; d_gene: NA; abundance: NA; CDR3nt: TGTGCCAGCAGCCGACAGGCTAATTCCTACAATGAGCAGTTCTTC; CDR3aa: CASSRQANSYNEQFF
j_gene: TRBJ2-7; v_gene: TRBV6-1; d_gene: TRBD1; abundance: NA; CDR3nt: TGTGCCAGCAGTGACCGGGACAGCATCTACGAGCAGTACTTC; CDR3aa: CASSDRDSIYEQYF
j_gene: TRBJ1-2; v_gene: TRBV5-1; d_gene: NA; abundance: NA; CDR3nt: TGCGCCAGCAGCTTCGTGGGCAACACCGGGGAGGTGGTTAACTATGGCTACACCTTC; CDR3aa: CASSFVGNTGEVVNYGYTF
j_gene: TRBJ1-5; v_gene: TRBV7-9; d_gene: NA; abundance: NA; CDR3nt: TGTGCCAGCAGCTTATATAGCGGGAAAGGCAATCAGCCCCAGCATTTT; CDR3aa: CASSLYSGKGNQPQHF
j_gene: TRBJ2-5; v_gene: TRBV19; d_gene: TRBD2; abundance: NA; CDR3nt: TGTGCCAGTAGTATAGGTGGTCTAGCGGCTATACAAGAGACCCAGTACTTC; CDR3aa: CASSIGGLAAIQETQYF
j_gene: TRBJ2-2; v_gene: TRBV19; d_gene: TRBD2; abundance: NA; CDR3nt: TGTGCCAGTAACCTCCTAGCGGGAGGGTTCTCCGGGGAGCTGTTTTTT; CDR3aa: CASNLLAGGFSGELFF
j_gene: TRBJ2-2; v_gene: TRBV29-1; d_gene: NA; abundance: NA; CDR3nt: TGCAGCGTGAGAGACGCCGGGGAGCTGTTTTTT; CDR3aa: CSVRDAGELFF